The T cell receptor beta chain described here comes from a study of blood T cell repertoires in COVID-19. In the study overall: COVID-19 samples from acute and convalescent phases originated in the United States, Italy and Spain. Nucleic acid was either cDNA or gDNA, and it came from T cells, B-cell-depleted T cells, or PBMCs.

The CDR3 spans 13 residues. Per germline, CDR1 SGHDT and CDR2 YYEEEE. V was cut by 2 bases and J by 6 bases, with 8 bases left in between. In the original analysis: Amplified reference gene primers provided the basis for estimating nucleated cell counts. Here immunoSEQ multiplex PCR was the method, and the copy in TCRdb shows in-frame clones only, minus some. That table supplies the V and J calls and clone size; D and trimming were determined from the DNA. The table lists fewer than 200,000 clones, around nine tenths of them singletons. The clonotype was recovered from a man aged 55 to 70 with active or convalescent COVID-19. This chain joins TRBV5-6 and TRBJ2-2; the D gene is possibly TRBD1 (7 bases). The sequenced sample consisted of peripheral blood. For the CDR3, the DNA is TGTGCCAGCAGCTTCAGGGGGGCCGGGGAGCTGTTTTTT. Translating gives CASSFRGAGELFF.